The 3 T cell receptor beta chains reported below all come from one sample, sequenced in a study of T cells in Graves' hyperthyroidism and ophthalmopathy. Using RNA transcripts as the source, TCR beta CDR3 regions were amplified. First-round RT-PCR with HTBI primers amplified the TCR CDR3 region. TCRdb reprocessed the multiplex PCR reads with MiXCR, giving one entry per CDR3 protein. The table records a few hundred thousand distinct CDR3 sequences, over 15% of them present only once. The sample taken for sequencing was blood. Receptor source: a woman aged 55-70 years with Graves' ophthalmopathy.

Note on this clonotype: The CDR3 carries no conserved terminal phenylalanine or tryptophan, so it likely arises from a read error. CDR3 region: CASRDATTNEKLFL. CDR3 nucleotides: TGTGCCAGCAGGGACGCTACAACTAATGAAAAACTGTTTCTT. This chain connects TRBV6-1 to TRBJ1-4; no firm D call. In germline, CDR1 is MNHNS, CDR2 SASEGT. The CDR3 runs 14 residues. The V gene lost 6 bases and the J gene lost 0 bases, with 8 bases spanning the gap.

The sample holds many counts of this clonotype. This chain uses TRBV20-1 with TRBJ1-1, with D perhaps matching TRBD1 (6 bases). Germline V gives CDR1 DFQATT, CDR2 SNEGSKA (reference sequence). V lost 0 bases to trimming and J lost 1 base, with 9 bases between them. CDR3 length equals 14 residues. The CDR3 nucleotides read TGCAGTGCTAGAGACCAGGGGTCGAACACTGAAGCTTTCTTT. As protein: CSARDQGSNTEAFF.

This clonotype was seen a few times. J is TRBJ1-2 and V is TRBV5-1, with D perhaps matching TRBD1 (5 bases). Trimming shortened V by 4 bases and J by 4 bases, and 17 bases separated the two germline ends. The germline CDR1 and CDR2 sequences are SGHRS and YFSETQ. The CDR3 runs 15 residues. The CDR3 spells CASSTSWDLPYGYTF. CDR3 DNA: TGCGCCAGCAGCACTTCGTGGGACCTGCCCTATGGCTACACCTTC.